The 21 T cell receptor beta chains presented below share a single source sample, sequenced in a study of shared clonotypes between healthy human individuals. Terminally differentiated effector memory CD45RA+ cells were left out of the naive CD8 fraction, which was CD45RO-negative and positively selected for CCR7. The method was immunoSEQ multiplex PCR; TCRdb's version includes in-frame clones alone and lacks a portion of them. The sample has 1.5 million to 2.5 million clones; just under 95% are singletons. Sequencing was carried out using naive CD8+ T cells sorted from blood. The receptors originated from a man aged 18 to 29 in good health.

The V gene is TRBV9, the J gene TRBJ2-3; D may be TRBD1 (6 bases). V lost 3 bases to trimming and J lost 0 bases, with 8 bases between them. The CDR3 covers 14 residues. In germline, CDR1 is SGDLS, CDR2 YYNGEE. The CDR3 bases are TGTGCCAGCAGCGAAGGGGGAAGCACAGATACGCAGTATTTT. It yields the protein CASSEGGSTDTQYF.

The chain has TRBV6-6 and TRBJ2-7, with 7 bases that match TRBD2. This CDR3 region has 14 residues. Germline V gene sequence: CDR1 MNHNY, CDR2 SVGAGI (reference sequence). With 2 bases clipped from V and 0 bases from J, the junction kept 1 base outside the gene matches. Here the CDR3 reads CASSYERGSYEQYF. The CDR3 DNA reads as TGTGCCAGCAGTTACGAGCGGGGCTCCTACGAGCAGTACTTC.

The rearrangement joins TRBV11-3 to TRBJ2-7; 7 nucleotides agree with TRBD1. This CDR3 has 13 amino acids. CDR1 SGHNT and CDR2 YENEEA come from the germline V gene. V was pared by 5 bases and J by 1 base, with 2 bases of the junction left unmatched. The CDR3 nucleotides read TGTGCCAGCAGCCAGGGACAGTCCTACGAGCAGTACTTC. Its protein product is CASSQGQSYEQYF.

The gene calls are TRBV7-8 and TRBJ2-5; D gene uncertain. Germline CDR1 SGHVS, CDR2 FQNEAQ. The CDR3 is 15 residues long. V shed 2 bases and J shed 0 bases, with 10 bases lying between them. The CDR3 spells CASSLNTMYQETQYF. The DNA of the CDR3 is TGTGCCAGCAGCTTAAATACAATGTACCAAGAGACCCAGTACTTC.

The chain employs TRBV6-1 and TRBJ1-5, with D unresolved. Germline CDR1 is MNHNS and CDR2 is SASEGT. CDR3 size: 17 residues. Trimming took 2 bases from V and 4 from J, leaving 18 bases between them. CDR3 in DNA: TGTGCCAGCAGTGAATCCTCCGACCCTGGAGGAAATCAGCCCCAGCATTTT. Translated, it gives CASSESSDPGGNQPQHF.

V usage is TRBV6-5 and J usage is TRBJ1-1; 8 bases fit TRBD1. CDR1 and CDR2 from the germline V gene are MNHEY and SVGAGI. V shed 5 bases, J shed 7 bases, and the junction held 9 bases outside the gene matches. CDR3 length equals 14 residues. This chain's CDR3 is CASSPDRVGGEAFF. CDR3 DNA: TGTGCCAGCAGTCCGGACAGGGTAGGTGGTGAAGCTTTCTTT.

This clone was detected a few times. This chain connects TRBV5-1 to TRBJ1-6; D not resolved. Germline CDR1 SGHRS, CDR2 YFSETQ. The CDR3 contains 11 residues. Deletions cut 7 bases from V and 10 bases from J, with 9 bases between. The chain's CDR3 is CASRPGSPLHF. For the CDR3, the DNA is TGCGCCAGCCGTCCCGGATCACCCCTCCACTTT.

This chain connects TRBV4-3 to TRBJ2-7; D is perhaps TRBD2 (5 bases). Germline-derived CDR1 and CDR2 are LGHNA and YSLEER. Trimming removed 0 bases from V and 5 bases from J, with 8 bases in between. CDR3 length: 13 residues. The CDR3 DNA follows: TGCGCCAGCAGCCAAGATGTGGGAGACGAGCAGTACTTC. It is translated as CASSQDVGDEQYF.

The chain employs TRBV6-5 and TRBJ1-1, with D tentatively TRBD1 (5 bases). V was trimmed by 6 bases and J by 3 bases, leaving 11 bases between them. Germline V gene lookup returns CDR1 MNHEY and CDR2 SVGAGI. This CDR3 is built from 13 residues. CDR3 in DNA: TGTGCCAGCAGGGTCGGGGGAGACACTGAAGCTTTCTTT. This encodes CASRVGGDTEAFF.

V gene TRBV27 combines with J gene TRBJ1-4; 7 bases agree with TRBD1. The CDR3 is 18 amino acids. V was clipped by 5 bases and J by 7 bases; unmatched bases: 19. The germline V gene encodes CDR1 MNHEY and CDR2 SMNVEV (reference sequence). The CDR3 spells CASSPLGQEWDESEKLFF. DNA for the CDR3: TGTGCCAGCAGTCCACTCGGACAGGAGTGGGATGAGAGTGAAAAACTGTTTTTT.

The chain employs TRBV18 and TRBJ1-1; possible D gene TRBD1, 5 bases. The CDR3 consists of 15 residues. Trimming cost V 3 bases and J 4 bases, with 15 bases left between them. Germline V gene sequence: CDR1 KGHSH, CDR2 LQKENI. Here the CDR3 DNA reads TGTGCCAGCTCACCTGATGTTGGGGGGTTCACTGAAGCTTTCTTT. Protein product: CASSPDVGGFTEAFF.

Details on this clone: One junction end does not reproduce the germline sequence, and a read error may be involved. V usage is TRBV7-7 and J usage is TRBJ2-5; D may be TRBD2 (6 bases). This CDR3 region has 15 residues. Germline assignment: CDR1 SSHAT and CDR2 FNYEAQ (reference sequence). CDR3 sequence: CASSLEAGYQETQYF. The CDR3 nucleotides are TGTGCTAGCAGCTTAGAGGCGGGGTACCAAGAGACCCAGTACTTC. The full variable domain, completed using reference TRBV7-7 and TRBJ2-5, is GAGVSQSPRYKVTKRGQDVTLRCDPISSHATLYWYQQALGQGPEFLTYFNYEAQPDKSGLPSDRFSAERPEGSISTLTIQRTEQRDSAMYRCASSLEAGYQETQYFGPGTRLLVL.

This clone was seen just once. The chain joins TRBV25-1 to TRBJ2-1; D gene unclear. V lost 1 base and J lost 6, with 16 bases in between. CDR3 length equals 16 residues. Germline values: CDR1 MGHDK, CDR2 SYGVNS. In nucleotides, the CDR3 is TGTGCCAGCAGTGAATCTTCAGAGTCCCTGGGCAATGAGCAGTTCTTC. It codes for CASSESSESLGNEQFF.

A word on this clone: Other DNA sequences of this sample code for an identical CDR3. CDR3 protein: CASSQDGNTGELFF. DNA for the CDR3: TGCGCCAGCAGCCAAGATGGAAACACCGGGGAGCTGTTTTTT. This rearrangement joins TRBV4-3 to TRBJ2-2; D gene uncertain. The germline V and J ends were trimmed by 0 bases and 2 bases, with 4 bases remaining between them. The CDR3 consists of 14 residues. From germline, CDR1 is LGHNA and CDR2 YSLEER.

This chain's CDR3 is CASRMTDSNQPQHF. In nucleotides, the CDR3 is TGTGCCAGCAGGATGACAGATAGCAATCAGCCCCAGCATTTT. This chain uses TRBV28 with TRBJ1-5; TRBD1 might be the D (5 bases). This CDR3 contains 14 residues. The V end was cut by 6 bases, the J end by 0 bases, with 9 bases between. Germline values: CDR1 MDHEN, CDR2 SYDVKM.

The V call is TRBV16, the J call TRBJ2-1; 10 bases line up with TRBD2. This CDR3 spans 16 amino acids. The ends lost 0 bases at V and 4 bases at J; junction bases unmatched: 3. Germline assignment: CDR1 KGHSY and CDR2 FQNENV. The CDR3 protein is CASSQSLAGVYNEQFF. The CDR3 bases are TGTGCCAGCAGCCAATCGCTAGCGGGAGTATACAATGAGCAGTTCTTC.

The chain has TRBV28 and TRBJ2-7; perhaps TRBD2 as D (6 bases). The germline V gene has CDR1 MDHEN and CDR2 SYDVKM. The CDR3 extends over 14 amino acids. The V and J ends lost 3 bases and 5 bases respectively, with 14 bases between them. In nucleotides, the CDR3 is TGTGCCAGCAGTTTCAGCGGGTCCTCTCACGAGCAGTACTTC. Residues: CASSFSGSSHEQYF.

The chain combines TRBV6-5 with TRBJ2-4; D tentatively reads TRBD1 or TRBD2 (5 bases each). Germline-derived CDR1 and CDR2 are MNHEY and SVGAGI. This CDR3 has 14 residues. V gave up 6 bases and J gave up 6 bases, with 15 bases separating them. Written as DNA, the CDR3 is TGTGCCAGCAGCCGGAAGGTGGGGACAAACATTCAGTACTTC. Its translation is CASSRKVGTNIQYF.

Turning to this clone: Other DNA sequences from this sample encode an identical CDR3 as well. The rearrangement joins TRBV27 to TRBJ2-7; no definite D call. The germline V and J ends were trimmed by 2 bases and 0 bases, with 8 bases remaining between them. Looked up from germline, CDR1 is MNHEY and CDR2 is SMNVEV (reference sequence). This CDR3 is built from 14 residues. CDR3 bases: TGTGCCAGCAGTTTAGGCAGGTACTCCTACGAGCAGTACTTC. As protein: CASSLGRYSYEQYF.

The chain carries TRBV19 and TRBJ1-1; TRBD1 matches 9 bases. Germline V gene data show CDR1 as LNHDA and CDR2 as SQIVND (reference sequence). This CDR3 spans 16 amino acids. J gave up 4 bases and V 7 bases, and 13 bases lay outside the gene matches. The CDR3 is CASTPSTGTGSTEAFF. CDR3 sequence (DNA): TGTGCCAGTACCCCTTCTACCGGGACAGGGAGCACTGAAGCTTTCTTT. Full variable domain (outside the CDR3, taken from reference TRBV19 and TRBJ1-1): DGGITQSPKYLFRKEGQNVTLSCEQNLNHDAMYWYRQDPGQGLRLIYYSQIVNDFQKGDIAEGYSVSREKKESFPLTVTSAQKNPTAFYLCASTPSTGTGSTEAFFGQGTRLTVV.

CDR3 protein: CASSYLGETGELFF. The CDR3 DNA is TGTGCCAGCAGTTACCTCGGGGAGACCGGGGAGCTGTTTTTT. The chain uses TRBV6-5 and TRBJ2-2; tentative D call: TRBD2 (5 bases). V was trimmed by 2 bases and J by 5 bases, leaving 9 bases between them. Germline-derived CDR1 and CDR2 are MNHEY and SVGAGI. This CDR3 spans 14 amino acids.